This T cell receptor (beta chain) was recovered during a study of CD4 and CD8 cells across lung adenocarcinoma regions. TCRdb fed the PCR reads into MiXCR, producing one record per CDR3 protein. There are 9,500 to 12,000 distinct CDR3 sequences in the sample; approximately 53% occur only once, and around 19% lies in the top ten. Donors had localized lung adenocarcinoma, a non-small cell lung cancer. Germline V gene lookup returns CDR1 MNHNS and CDR2 SASEGT. J lost 10 bases, V lost 4 bases, and 15 bases had no gene match. CDR3 length: 15 residues. Sequenced sample: CD4+ T cells from the center of a lung tumor. V and J are TRBV6-1 and TRBJ1-2, with 7 bases lining up with TRBD1. This receptor was taken from a male donor with lung adenocarcinoma. The CD4 and CD8 labels of this study may be unreliable. The CDR3 region has the DNA TGTGCCAGCAGTGGATGGACAGGTGCTAACTCTGACTACACCTTC. Translated: CASSGWTGANSDYTF.